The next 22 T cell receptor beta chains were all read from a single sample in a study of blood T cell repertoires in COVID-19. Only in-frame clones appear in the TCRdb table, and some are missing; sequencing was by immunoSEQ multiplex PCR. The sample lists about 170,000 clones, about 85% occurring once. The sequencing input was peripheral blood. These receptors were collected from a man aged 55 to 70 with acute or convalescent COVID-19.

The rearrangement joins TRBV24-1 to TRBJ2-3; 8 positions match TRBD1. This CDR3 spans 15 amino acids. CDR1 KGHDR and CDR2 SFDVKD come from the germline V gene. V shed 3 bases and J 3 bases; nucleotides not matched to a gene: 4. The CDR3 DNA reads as TGTGCCACCAGTGATCCCGGGACAGGAACAGATACGCAGTATTTT. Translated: CATSDPGTGTDTQYF.

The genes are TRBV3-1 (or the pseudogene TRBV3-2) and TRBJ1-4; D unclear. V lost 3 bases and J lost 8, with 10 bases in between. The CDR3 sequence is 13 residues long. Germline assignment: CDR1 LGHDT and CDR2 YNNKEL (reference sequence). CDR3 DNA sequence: TGTGCCAGCAGCCATAACCGGGTGGAAAAACTGTTTTTT. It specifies CASSHNRVEKLFF.

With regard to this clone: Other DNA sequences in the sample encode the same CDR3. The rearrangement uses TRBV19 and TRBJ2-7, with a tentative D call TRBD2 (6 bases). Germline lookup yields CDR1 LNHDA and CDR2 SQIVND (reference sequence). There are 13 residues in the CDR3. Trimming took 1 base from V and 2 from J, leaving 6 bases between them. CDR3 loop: CASSIGGAYEQYF. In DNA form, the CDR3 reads TGTGCCAGTAGTATAGGGGGGGCCTACGAGCAGTACTTC. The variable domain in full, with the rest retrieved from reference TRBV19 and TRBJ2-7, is DGGITQSPKYLFRKEGQNVTLSCEQNLNHDAMYWYRQDPGQGLRLIYYSQIVNDFQKGDIAEGYSVSREKKESFPLTVTSAQKNPTAFYLCASSIGGAYEQYFGPGTRLTVT.

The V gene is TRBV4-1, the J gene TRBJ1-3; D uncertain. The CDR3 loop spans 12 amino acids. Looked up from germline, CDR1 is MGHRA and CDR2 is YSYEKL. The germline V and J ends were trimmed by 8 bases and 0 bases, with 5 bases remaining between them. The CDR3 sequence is CASGSSGNTIYF. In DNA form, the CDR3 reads TGCGCCAGCGGCTCCTCTGGAAACACCATATATTTT.

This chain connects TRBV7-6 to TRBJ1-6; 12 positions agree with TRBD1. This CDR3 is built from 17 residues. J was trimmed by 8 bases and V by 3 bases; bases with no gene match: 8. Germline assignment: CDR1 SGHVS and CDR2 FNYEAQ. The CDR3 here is CASSFPGQGAIDSPLHF. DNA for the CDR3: TGTGCCAGCAGCTTTCCGGGACAGGGGGCGATCGATTCACCCCTCCACTTT.

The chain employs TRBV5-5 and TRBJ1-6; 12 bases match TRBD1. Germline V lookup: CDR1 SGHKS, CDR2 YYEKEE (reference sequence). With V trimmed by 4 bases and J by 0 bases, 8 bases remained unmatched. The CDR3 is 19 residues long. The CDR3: CASSGLGQGASSYNSPLHF. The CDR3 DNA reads TGTGCCAGCAGCGGTTTGGGACAGGGGGCCAGCTCCTATAATTCACCCCTCCACTTT.

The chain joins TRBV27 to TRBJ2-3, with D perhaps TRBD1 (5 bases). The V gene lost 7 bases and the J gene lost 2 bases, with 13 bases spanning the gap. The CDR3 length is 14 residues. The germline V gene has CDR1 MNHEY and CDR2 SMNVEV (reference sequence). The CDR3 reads CASTVRGYTDTQYF. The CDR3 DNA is TGTGCCAGCACTGTAAGGGGTTACACAGATACGCAGTATTTT.

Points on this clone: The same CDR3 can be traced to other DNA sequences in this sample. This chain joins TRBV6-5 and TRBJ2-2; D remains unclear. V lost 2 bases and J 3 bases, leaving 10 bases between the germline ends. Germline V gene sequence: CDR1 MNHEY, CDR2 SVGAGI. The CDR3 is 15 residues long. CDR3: CASSYQPRDTGELFF. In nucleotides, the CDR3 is TGTGCCAGCAGTTACCAGCCACGGGACACCGGGGAGCTGTTTTTT.

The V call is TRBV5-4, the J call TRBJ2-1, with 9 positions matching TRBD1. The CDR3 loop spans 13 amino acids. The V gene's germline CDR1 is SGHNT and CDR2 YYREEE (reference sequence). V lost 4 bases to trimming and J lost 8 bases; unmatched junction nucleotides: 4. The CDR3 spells CASSTDRGDEQFF. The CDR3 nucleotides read TGTGCCAGCAGCACGGACAGGGGCGATGAGCAGTTCTTC.

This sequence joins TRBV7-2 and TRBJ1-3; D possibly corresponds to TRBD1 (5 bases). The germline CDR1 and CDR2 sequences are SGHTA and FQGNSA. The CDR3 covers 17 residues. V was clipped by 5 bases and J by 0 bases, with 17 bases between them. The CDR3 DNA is TGTGCCAGCAGCCCGAGTGACAGCCTTTCCTCTGGAAACACCATATATTTT. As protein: CASSPSDSLSSGNTIYF.

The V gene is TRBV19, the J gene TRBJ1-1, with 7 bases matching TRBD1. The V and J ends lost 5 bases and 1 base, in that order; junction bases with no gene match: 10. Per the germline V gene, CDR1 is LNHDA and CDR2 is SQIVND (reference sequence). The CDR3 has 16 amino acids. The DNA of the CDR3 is TGTGCCAGTAGTTCTGGAGTCCAGGGGGGGAACACTGAAGCTTTCTTT. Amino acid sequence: CASSSGVQGGNTEAFF.

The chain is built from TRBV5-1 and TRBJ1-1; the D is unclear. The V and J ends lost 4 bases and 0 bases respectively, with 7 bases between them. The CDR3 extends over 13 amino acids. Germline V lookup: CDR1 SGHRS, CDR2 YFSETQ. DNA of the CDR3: TGCGCCAGCAGCAAAGACTTGAACACTGAAGCTTTCTTT. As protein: CASSKDLNTEAFF.

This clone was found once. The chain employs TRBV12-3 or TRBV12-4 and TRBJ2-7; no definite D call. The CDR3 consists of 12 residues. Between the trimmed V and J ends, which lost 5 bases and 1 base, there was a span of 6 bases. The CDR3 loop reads CASSTQSYEQYF. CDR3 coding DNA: TGTGCCAGCAGTACACAGTCCTACGAGCAGTACTTC.

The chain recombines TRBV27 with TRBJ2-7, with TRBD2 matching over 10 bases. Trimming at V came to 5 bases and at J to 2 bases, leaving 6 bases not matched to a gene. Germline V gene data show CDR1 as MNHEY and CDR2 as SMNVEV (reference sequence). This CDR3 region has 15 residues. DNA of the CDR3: TGTGCCAGCAGTCCCCGAGCGGGAGGGACCTACGAGCAGTACTTC. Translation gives CASSPRAGGTYEQYF.

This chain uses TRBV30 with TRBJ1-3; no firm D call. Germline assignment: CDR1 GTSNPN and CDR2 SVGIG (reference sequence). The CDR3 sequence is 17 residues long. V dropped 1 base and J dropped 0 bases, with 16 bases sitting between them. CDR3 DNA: TGTGCCTGGAGTGAAAAGTCCTCGTACAGCTCTGGAAACACCATATATTTT. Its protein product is CAWSEKSSYSSGNTIYF.

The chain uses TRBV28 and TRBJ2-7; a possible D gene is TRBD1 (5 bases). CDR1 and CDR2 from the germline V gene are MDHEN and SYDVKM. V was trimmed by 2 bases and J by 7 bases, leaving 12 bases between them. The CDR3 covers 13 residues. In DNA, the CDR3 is TGTGCCAGCAGTTTAGGACAATTTCGGGAGCAGTACTTC. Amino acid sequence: CASSLGQFREQYF. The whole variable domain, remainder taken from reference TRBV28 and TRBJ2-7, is DVKVTQSSRYLVKRTGEKVFLECVQDMDHENMFWYRQDPGLGLRLIYFSYDVKMKEKGDIPEGYSVSREKKERFSLILESASTNQTSMYLCASSLGQFREQYFGPGTRLTVT.

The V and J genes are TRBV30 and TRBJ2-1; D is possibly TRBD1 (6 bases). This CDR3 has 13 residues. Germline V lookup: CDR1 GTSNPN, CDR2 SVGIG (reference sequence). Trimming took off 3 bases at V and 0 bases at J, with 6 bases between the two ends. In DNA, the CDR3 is TGTGCCTGGAGGGACAGCTCCTACAATGAGCAGTTCTTC. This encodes CAWRDSSYNEQFF.

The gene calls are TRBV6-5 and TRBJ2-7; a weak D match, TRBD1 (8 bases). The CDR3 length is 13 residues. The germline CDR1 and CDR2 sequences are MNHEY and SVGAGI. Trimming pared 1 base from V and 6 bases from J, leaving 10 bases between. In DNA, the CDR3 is TGTGCCAGCAGTTACTACAGGGGGGGCGAGCAGTACGTC. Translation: CASSYYRGGEQYV.

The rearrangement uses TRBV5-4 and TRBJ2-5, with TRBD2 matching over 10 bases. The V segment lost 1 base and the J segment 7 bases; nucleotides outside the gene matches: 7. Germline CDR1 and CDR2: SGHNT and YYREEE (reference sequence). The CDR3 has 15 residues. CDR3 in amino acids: CASSLRSAGGVTQYF. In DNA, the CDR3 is TGTGCCAGCAGCTTGCGTTCAGCGGGAGGGGTGACCCAGTACTTC.

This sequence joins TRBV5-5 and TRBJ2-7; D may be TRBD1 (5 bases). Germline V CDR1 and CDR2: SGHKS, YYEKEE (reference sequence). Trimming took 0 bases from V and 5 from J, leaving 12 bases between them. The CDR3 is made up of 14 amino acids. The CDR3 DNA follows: TGTGCCAGCAGCTTGGCCGTCAGGGTGGACGAGCAGTACGTC. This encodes CASSLAVRVDEQYV.

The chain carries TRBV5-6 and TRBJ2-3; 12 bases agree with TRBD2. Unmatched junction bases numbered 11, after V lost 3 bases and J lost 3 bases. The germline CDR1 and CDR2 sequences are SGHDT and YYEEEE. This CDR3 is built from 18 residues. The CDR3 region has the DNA TGTGCCAGCAGCTCCCTAATGACTAGCGGGAGTGTAACAGATACGCAGTATTTT. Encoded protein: CASSSLMTSGSVTDTQYF.

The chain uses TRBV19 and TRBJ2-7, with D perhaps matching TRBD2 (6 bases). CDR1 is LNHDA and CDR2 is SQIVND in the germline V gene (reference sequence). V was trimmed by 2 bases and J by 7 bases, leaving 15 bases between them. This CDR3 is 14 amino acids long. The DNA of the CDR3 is TGTGCCAGTAGTATAAGAAGCGGGCCGTGGGAGCAGTACTTC. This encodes CASSIRSGPWEQYF. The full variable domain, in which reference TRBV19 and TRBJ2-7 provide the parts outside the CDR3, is DGGITQSPKYLFRKEGQNVTLSCEQNLNHDAMYWYRQDPGQGLRLIYYSQIVNDFQKGDIAEGYSVSREKKESFPLTVTSAQKNPTAFYLCASSIRSGPWEQYFGPGTRLTVT.